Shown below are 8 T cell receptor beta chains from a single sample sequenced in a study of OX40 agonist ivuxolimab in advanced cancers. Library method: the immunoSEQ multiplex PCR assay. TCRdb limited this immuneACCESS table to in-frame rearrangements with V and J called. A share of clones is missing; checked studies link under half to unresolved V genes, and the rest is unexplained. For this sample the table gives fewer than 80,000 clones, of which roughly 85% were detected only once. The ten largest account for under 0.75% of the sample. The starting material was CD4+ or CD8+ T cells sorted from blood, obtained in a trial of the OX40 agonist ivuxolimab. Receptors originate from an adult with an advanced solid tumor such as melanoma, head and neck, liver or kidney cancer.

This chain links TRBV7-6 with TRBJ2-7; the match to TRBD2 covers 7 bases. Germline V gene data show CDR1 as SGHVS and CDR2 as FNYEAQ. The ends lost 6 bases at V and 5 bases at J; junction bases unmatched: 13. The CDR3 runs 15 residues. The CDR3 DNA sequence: TGTGCCAGCAGTACCACGGGGGGTAGGGACGACGAGCAGTACTTC. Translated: CASSTTGGRDDEQYF.

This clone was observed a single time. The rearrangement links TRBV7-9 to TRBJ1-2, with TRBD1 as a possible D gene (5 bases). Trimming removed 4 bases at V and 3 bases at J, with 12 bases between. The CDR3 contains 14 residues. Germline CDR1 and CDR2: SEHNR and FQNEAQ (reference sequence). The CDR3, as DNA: TGTGCCAGCAGCTACAAAGGGGCAGACTATGGCTACACCTTC. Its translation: CASSYKGADYGYTF.

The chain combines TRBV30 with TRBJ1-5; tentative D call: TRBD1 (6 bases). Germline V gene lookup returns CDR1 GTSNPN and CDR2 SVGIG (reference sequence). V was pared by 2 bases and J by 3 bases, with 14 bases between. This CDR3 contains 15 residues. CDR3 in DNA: TGTGCCTGGAGTCTTAGGGGGGTTTTCAATCAGCCCCAGCATTTT. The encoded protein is CAWSLRGVFNQPQHF.

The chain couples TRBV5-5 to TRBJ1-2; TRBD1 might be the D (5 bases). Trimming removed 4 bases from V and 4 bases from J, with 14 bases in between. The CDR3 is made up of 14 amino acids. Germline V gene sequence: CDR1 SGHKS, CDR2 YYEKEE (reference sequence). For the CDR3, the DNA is TGTGCCAGCAGCACCCCATTAGGGACCTATGGCTACACCTTC. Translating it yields CASSTPLGTYGYTF.

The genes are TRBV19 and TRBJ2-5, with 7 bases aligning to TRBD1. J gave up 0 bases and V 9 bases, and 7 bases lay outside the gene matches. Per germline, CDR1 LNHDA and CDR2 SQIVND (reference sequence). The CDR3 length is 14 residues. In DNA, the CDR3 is TGTGCCAGCCTAGACAGGGATCACCAAGAGACCCAGTACTTC. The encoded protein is CASLDRDHQETQYF.

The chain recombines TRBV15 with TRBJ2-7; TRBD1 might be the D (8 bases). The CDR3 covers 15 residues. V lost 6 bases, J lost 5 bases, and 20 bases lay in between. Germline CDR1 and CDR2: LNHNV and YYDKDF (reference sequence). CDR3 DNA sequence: TGTGCCACCAGAGGGGGGGACAGGCGGCGGGACGAGCAGTACTTC. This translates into CATRGGDRRRDEQYF.

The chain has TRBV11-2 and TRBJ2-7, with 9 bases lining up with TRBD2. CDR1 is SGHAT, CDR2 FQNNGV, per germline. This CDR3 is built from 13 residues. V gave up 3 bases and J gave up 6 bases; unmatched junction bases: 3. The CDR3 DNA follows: TGTGCCAGCAGCTTCCTAGCGGGGCTCGAGCAGTACTTC. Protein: CASSFLAGLEQYF.

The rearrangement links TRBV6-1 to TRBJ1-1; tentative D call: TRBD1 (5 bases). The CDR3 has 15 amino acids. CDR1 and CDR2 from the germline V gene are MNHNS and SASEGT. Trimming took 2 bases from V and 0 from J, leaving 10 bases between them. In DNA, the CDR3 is TGTGCCAGCAGTGAATCGACAGAGATGAACACTGAAGCTTTCTTT. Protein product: CASSESTEMNTEAFF.